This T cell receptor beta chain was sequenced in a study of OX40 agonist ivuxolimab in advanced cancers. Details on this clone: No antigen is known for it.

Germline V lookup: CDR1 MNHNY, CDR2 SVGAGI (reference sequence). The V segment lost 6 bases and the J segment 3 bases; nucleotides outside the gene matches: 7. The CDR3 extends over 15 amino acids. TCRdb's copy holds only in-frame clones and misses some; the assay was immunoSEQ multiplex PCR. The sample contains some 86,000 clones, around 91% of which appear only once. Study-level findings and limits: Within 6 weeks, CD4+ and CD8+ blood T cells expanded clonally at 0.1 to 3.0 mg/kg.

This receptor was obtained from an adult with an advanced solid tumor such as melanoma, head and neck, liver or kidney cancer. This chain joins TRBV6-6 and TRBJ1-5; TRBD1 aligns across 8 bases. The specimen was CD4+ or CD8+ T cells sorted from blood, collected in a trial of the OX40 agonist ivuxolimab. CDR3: CASRPSQGDNQPQHF. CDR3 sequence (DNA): TGTGCCAGCAGACCCTCACAGGGGGACAATCAGCCCCAGCATTTT.